This paragraph reports one T cell receptor (beta chain). The antigen remains unidentified. Germline loops: CDR1 GTSNPN, CDR2 SVGIG (reference sequence). The length of the CDR3 is 12 residues. UMI-tagged 5'RACE template switching yielded the TCR beta cDNA. After re-calling the 5' RACE reads, TCRdb lists one entry per CDR3 protein, DNA absent. Its listing shows about 390,000 distinct CDR3 sequences. This entry is derived from a study of T cells expressing NK-cell markers. Background on the study: HCMV seropositivity marked seven of the eight sequenced donors; one was seronegative.

The study, taken as a whole, reports: In four donors, these clonotypes also led the CD3+CD56-NKG2C+ fraction.

Sequencing was done on a sample of blood T cells: a sorted CD56 or NKG2C T cell subset, CD4+ or CD8+ T cells, or bulk PBMC T cells (not recorded which). The source of this sequence is a woman aged 45-60 years in good health. The chain joins TRBV30 to TRBJ2-1; no DNA is available, so the TRBD2 call from TCRdb remains unchecked. CDR3 amino acids: CAWRLVSGEQFF. The full variable domain, in which reference TRBV30 and TRBJ2-1 provide the parts outside the CDR3, is SQTIHQWPATLVQPVGSPLSLECTVEGTSNPNLYWYRQAAGRGLQLLFYSVGIGQISSEVPQNLSASRPQDRQFILSSKKLLLSDSGFYLCAWRLVSGEQFFGPGTRLTVL.